Listed below are T cell receptor beta chains from one sample, sequenced in a study of shared T cell receptors in the human thymus. The method was immunoSEQ multiplex PCR; TCRdb's version includes in-frame clones alone and lacks a portion of them. The table includes over 450,000 clones, about 80% detected once. The same sample was also studied in work on human thymus T cells.

The sequencing input was thymocytes. The receptors originated from a boy in the first two years of life with a congenital heart defect. Both conserved end residues are part of each CDR3. The order of the fields is clone size, J gene, D gene, V gene, CDR3 DNA, CDR3 protein. The D gene is left open where the match is weak. The size entry is marked missing in some rows and otherwise reads once, few, many or a size class.

clone_size: NA; j_call: TRBJ1-1; d_call: NA; v_call: TRBV9; cdr3_nt: TGTGCCAGCAGCGTAGGCAGGGGTAAAACTGAAGCTTTCTTT; cdr3_aa: CASSVGRGKTEAFF
clone_size: NA; j_call: TRBJ2-2; d_call: TRBD2; v_call: TRBV7-2; cdr3_nt: TGTGCCAGCAGCTCGACTAGCGGAGGAAACGACACCGGGGAGCTGTTTTTT; cdr3_aa: CASSSTSGGNDTGELFF
clone_size: once; j_call: TRBJ2-2; d_call: NA; v_call: TRBV27; cdr3_nt: TGTGCCAGCAATCGAGACAGGATCGGGGAGCTGTTTTTT; cdr3_aa: CASNRDRIGELFF
clone_size: NA; j_call: TRBJ2-7; d_call: TRBD2; v_call: TRBV7-2; cdr3_nt: TGTGCCAGCAGCCCCCACCTTTTGGTAGCGGGAGAGTCCCTTTACGAGCAGTACTTC; cdr3_aa: CASSPHLLVAGESLYEQYF
clone_size: NA; j_call: TRBJ2-1; d_call: NA; v_call: TRBV6-5; cdr3_nt: TGTGCCAGCAGGGCCCTACAGGTCAATGAGCAGTTCTTC; cdr3_aa: CASRALQVNEQFF
clone_size: NA; j_call: TRBJ2-1; d_call: TRBD2; v_call: TRBV15; cdr3_nt: TGTGCCACCAGCAGACAACTAGCGGGAGTCTACAATGAGCAGTTCTTC; cdr3_aa: CATSRQLAGVYNEQFF
clone_size: NA; j_call: TRBJ1-1; d_call: NA; v_call: TRBV18; cdr3_nt: TGTGCCAGCTCACCGACAGGAAACTTT; cdr3_aa: CASSPTGNF
clone_size: NA; j_call: TRBJ2-3; d_call: TRBD1; v_call: TRBV30; cdr3_nt: TGTGCCTGGAGTGACCTCCGGGACAGGGGTGGGAATACGCAGTATTTT; cdr3_aa: CAWSDLRDRGGNTQYF
clone_size: NA; j_call: TRBJ2-1; d_call: NA; v_call: TRBV5-4; cdr3_nt: TGTGCCAGCAGCCCGAGGGCGGCATACAATGAGCAGTTCTTC; cdr3_aa: CASSPRAAYNEQFF
clone_size: NA; j_call: TRBJ2-3; d_call: TRBD2; v_call: TRBV18; cdr3_nt: TGTGCCAGCTCACCACGTCCAGCGGGAGTGACAGATACGCAGTATTTT; cdr3_aa: CASSPRPAGVTDTQYF
clone_size: once; j_call: TRBJ2-7; d_call: NA; v_call: TRBV21-1; cdr3_nt: TGTGCCAGCAGCCCCAACGAGAGGGGACTAGCGAGCGAGCAGTACTTC; cdr3_aa: CASSPNERGLASEQYF
clone_size: NA; j_call: TRBJ1-1; d_call: TRBD1; v_call: TRBV14; cdr3_nt: TGTGCCAGCAGCCCCCAGGGGGCGGACACTGAAGCTTTCTTT; cdr3_aa: CASSPQGADTEAFF
clone_size: NA; j_call: TRBJ2-7; d_call: TRBD2; v_call: TRBV4-1; cdr3_nt: TGCGCCAGCAGCCACCTAGCGGAGACCCCCTACGAGCAGTACTTC; cdr3_aa: CASSHLAETPYEQYF
clone_size: NA; j_call: TRBJ2-5; d_call: TRBD1; v_call: TRBV28; cdr3_nt: TGTGCCAGCATCGGCCGGGACAGGTTACAAGAGACCCAGTACTTC; cdr3_aa: CASIGRDRLQETQYF
clone_size: NA; j_call: TRBJ2-7; d_call: NA; v_call: TRBV4-3; cdr3_nt: TGCGCCAGCAGCCAAGATCAGGGCAGGGGACCCTACGAGCAGTACTTC; cdr3_aa: CASSQDQGRGPYEQYF
clone_size: once; j_call: TRBJ2-7; d_call: NA; v_call: TRBV6-4; cdr3_nt: TGTGCCAGCAGTGACTCGATTGTCGGTCGCCACGAGCAGTACTTC; cdr3_aa: CASSDSIVGRHEQYF
clone_size: NA; j_call: TRBJ2-6; d_call: NA; v_call: TRBV30; cdr3_nt: TGTGCCTGGAGGCGCTCTGGGGCCAACGTCCTGACTTTC; cdr3_aa: CAWRRSGANVLTF
clone_size: few; j_call: TRBJ2-5; d_call: NA; v_call: TRBV28; cdr3_nt: TGTGCCAGCAGTTTAGAGAGTCGGGGAGAGACCCAGTACTTC; cdr3_aa: CASSLESRGETQYF
clone_size: NA; j_call: TRBJ2-7; d_call: NA; v_call: TRBV14; cdr3_nt: TGTGCCAGCAGGAAAACAGGCCCCATGCCCCTCTACGAGCAGTACTTC; cdr3_aa: CASRKTGPMPLYEQYF
clone_size: NA; j_call: TRBJ2-1; d_call: TRBD2; v_call: TRBV9; cdr3_nt: TGTGCCAGCACGGGCGGGAGCAATGAGCAGTTCTTC; cdr3_aa: CASTGGSNEQFF
clone_size: NA; j_call: TRBJ1-2; d_call: TRBD1; v_call: TRBV19; cdr3_nt: TGTGCCACCGAAATCGGACAGGGGCCCTATGGCTACACCTTC; cdr3_aa: CATEIGQGPYGYTF
clone_size: NA; j_call: TRBJ2-7; d_call: NA; v_call: TRBV4-2; cdr3_nt: TGTGCCAGCAGCCAAGATATTAGCACTAATTACGAGCAGTACTTC; cdr3_aa: CASSQDISTNYEQYF
clone_size: NA; j_call: TRBJ2-5; d_call: TRBD2; v_call: TRBV5-4; cdr3_nt: TGTGCCAGCAGCTTGGCGGCCCCGTATGGACTAGATGGAGAGACCCAGTACTTC; cdr3_aa: CASSLAAPYGLDGETQYF
clone_size: NA; j_call: TRBJ2-1; d_call: NA; v_call: TRBV7-2; cdr3_nt: TGTGCCAGCAGCTTAGTAGACCGGAGGGGTCACAATGAGCAGTTCTTC; cdr3_aa: CASSLVDRRGHNEQFF
clone_size: NA; j_call: TRBJ2-2; d_call: TRBD2; v_call: TRBV4-3; cdr3_nt: TGCGCCAGCAGCCAAGATTTTAGAGGGAGGGCGAACACCGGGGAGCTGTTTTTT; cdr3_aa: CASSQDFRGRANTGELFF
clone_size: NA; j_call: TRBJ1-1; d_call: NA; v_call: TRBV14; cdr3_nt: TGTGCCAGCAGCTCTAATCTAAGGGGCACTGAAGCTTTCTTT; cdr3_aa: CASSSNLRGTEAFF
clone_size: NA; j_call: TRBJ2-5; d_call: NA; v_call: TRBV13; cdr3_nt: TGTGCCAGCCTACCCCGGGGGGCAGGGGAGACCCAGTACTTC; cdr3_aa: CASLPRGAGETQYF
clone_size: NA; j_call: TRBJ2-7; d_call: NA; v_call: TRBV11-1; cdr3_nt: TGTGCCAGCAGCCAAGACAACTCCTACGAGCAGTACTTC; cdr3_aa: CASSQDNSYEQYF
clone_size: NA; j_call: TRBJ2-3; d_call: TRBD2; v_call: TRBV11-2; cdr3_nt: TGTGCCTGCGTGGGGGAGGGCGATACGCAGTATTTT; cdr3_aa: CACVGEGDTQYF
clone_size: NA; j_call: TRBJ1-1; d_call: TRBD1; v_call: TRBV5-1; cdr3_nt: TGCGCCAGCAGCGTCGGGGACAGGGACGGGAACACTGAAGCTTTCTTT; cdr3_aa: CASSVGDRDGNTEAFF
clone_size: NA; j_call: TRBJ1-2; d_call: NA; v_call: TRBV4-3; cdr3_nt: TGCGCCAGCAGCCCTAAAGACCAGGACTGGGGAGACTATGGCTACACCTTC; cdr3_aa: CASSPKDQDWGDYGYTF
clone_size: NA; j_call: TRBJ2-7; d_call: NA; v_call: TRBV7-7; cdr3_nt: TGTGCTAGCAGCTTAGTAGACCAGTGGAGTTACGAGCAGTACTTC; cdr3_aa: CASSLVDQWSYEQYF
clone_size: NA; j_call: TRBJ1-2; d_call: NA; v_call: TRBV5-6; cdr3_nt: TGTGCCAGCAGCCCTCCGACAGATAACTATGGCTACACCTTC; cdr3_aa: CASSPPTDNYGYTF
clone_size: NA; j_call: TRBJ2-3; d_call: NA; v_call: TRBV5-6; cdr3_nt: TGTGCCAGCACCTTGGGTCTGTCGGTCACAGATACGCAGTATTTT; cdr3_aa: CASTLGLSVTDTQYF
clone_size: NA; j_call: TRBJ2-1; d_call: TRBD2; v_call: TRBV11-2; cdr3_nt: TGTGCCAGCAGCTTACGGGGCCCACCCGTCGGGGAGGGCCTGAATGAGCAGTTCTTC; cdr3_aa: CASSLRGPPVGEGLNEQFF
clone_size: NA; j_call: TRBJ2-1; d_call: TRBD2; v_call: TRBV9; cdr3_nt: TGTGCCAGCAGCGTGGCCACTAGCGGGAGCTCCTACAATGAGCAGTTCTTC; cdr3_aa: CASSVATSGSSYNEQFF
clone_size: NA; j_call: TRBJ1-5; d_call: NA; v_call: TRBV28; cdr3_nt: TGTGCCAGCAGTAGGGAGCGACAGCCCCAGCATTTT; cdr3_aa: CASSRERQPQHF
clone_size: NA; j_call: TRBJ2-7; d_call: NA; v_call: TRBV27; cdr3_nt: TGTGCCAGCAGTTTATCGGAGTCCAACTACGAGCAGTACTTC; cdr3_aa: CASSLSESNYEQYF
clone_size: NA; j_call: TRBJ2-5; d_call: TRBD1; v_call: TRBV6-7; cdr3_nt: TGTGCCAGCAGTTACGGCGGACAGGGGGAGACCCAGTACTTC; cdr3_aa: CASSYGGQGETQYF
clone_size: NA; j_call: TRBJ2-1; d_call: TRBD2; v_call: TRBV6-4; cdr3_nt: TGTGCCAGCAGTGCCTCGAAGACTAGCGGGAGGGTTGGTGAGCAGTTCTTC; cdr3_aa: CASSASKTSGRVGEQFF
clone_size: NA; j_call: TRBJ1-1; d_call: TRBD1; v_call: TRBV5-4; cdr3_nt: TGTGCCAGCAGCTCGCCCCGGACAGGCGCGAACACTGAAGCTTTCTTT; cdr3_aa: CASSSPRTGANTEAFF
clone_size: once; j_call: TRBJ2-7; d_call: NA; v_call: TRBV5-1; cdr3_nt: TGCGCCAGCAGCTTGGTGAAAGGCAGGGCCTACGAGCAGTACTTC; cdr3_aa: CASSLVKGRAYEQYF
clone_size: NA; j_call: TRBJ2-5; d_call: TRBD2; v_call: TRBV13; cdr3_nt: TGTGCCAGCAGCTTACAAGAGGGGACTAGCGGGAGGCAGGGGACCCAGTACTTC; cdr3_aa: CASSLQEGTSGRQGTQYF
clone_size: NA; j_call: TRBJ2-1; d_call: TRBD2; v_call: TRBV9; cdr3_nt: TGTGCCAGCAGCGCCCCGGGACTAGCGGGAGTAGGCGAGCAGTTCTTC; cdr3_aa: CASSAPGLAGVGEQFF
clone_size: NA; j_call: TRBJ2-1; d_call: NA; v_call: TRBV5-1; cdr3_nt: TGCGCCAGCAGCGGGCGCGGCAGGGGGAGGTACAATGAGCAGTTCTTC; cdr3_aa: CASSGRGRGRYNEQFF
clone_size: NA; j_call: TRBJ1-2; d_call: TRBD1; v_call: TRBV28; cdr3_nt: TGTGCCAGCAGTCAAGCGCGGACAGGGGATGGCTACACCTTC; cdr3_aa: CASSQARTGDGYTF
clone_size: NA; j_call: TRBJ2-3; d_call: TRBD2; v_call: TRBV7-9; cdr3_nt: TGTGCCAGCAGCCCGGGGACTAGCGGGAGTTTAGCAGATACGCAGTATTTT; cdr3_aa: CASSPGTSGSLADTQYF
clone_size: NA; j_call: TRBJ1-5; d_call: NA; v_call: TRBV28; cdr3_nt: TGTGCCAGCAGTTTATGCCCGGACAGAGGCAATCAGCCCCAGCATTTT; cdr3_aa: CASSLCPDRGNQPQHF
clone_size: NA; j_call: TRBJ1-5; d_call: TRBD1; v_call: TRBV14; cdr3_nt: TGTGCCAGCAGCCGGGACAGAACTAAGCCCTCAAATAGCAATCAGCCCCAGCATTTT; cdr3_aa: CASSRDRTKPSNSNQPQHF
clone_size: NA; j_call: TRBJ2-2; d_call: TRBD2; v_call: TRBV11-3; cdr3_nt: TGTGCCAGCAGCTTAGCGGGAGGGCCTCCCACCGGGGAGCTGTTTTTT; cdr3_aa: CASSLAGGPPTGELFF
clone_size: NA; j_call: TRBJ1-3; d_call: NA; v_call: TRBV2; cdr3_nt: TGTGCCAGCAGCCCTCCGGGAGGCCTTGGAAACACCATATATTTT; cdr3_aa: CASSPPGGLGNTIYF
clone_size: once; j_call: TRBJ1-5; d_call: TRBD1; v_call: TRBV6-4; cdr3_nt: TGTGCCAGCAGTGAGGGGACAGGGATCAATCAGCCCCAGCATTTT; cdr3_aa: CASSEGTGINQPQHF
clone_size: NA; j_call: TRBJ2-5; d_call: NA; v_call: TRBV15; cdr3_nt: TGTGCCACCAGCAGTGGGGGGGGCGCGCCAGAACCCCAAGAGACCCAGTACTTC; cdr3_aa: CATSSGGGAPEPQETQYF
clone_size: NA; j_call: TRBJ2-7; d_call: TRBD1; v_call: TRBV28; cdr3_nt: TGTGCCAGCAGTTTCGCCGGGACAGGGAGCCACGAGCAGTACTTC; cdr3_aa: CASSFAGTGSHEQYF
clone_size: once; j_call: TRBJ2-7; d_call: NA; v_call: TRBV14; cdr3_nt: TGTGCCAGCAGCCAGCGACTAGCCTACGAGCAGTACTTC; cdr3_aa: CASSQRLAYEQYF